This TCR beta chain was documented in a study of cytotoxic CD8 clonotypes in ibrutinib-treated CLL. Findings of the study overall: Baseline clonality, above age-matched healthy donor levels, tracked circulating CD8+ T-cell counts.

The table came from immunoSEQ multiplex PCR; TCRdb's copy has only in-frame clones and leaves some out. In the table there are over 120,000 clones, 80% of which are singletons. From germline, CDR1 is MNHNS and CDR2 SASEGT. The junction had 9 bases not matched to a gene; V was cut back by 11 bases and J by 2 bases. This CDR3 is 14 amino acids long. In regard to this clone: Antigen unknown.

Sequences were derived from PBMCs, sampled after 36 months of ibrutinib treatment. The genes are TRBV6-1 and TRBJ1-3; 7 bases line up with TRBD1. The clonotype originates from a human donor with chronic lymphocytic leukemia. CDR3 in amino acids: CACTTGNAGNTIYF. The CDR3 bases are TGTGCCTGTACGACAGGGAATGCTGGAAACACCATATATTTT.